The 7 T cell receptor beta chains below all came from one sample that was sequenced in a study of T cell repertoires in cytomegalovirus infection (dated by TCRdb to about 2019). The instrument given in TCRdb is Illumina HiSeq 1500. In TCRdb, the public reads were trimmed at Q25 with fastp and aligned with MiXCR, with productive beta chains retained. Entries are consolidated by CDR3 protein sequence, retaining the most common genes and DNA. This sample holds about 740,000 distinct CDR3 sequences; under 40% were observed only once. The ten biggest clones cover under 3% of the sample. The sample taken for sequencing was PBMCs. The receptors were sampled from a human donor in good health (CMV status not recorded). Some clones in this sample may be carry-over from other donors' samples.

In its sample, this clonotype was seen a few times. The chain uses TRBV7-2 and TRBJ2-2; D perhaps matches TRBD1 (6 bases). Per germline, CDR1 SGHTA and CDR2 FQGNSA. Trimming shortened V by 2 bases and J by 4 bases, and 8 bases separated the two germline ends. CDR3 size: 14 residues. The CDR3 is CASSLNRVTGELFF. DNA for the CDR3: TGTGCCAGCAGCTTAAACAGGGTCACCGGGGAGCTGTTTTTT.

This clonotype was counted only a few times. This chain links TRBV5-1 with TRBJ2-7, with 8 bases fitting TRBD2. The CDR3 spans 16 residues. Germline V gives CDR1 SGHRS, CDR2 YFSETQ. V lost 1 base and J lost 0; bases outside the gene matches: 6. The CDR3 protein is CASSLSGGRSSYEQYF. In DNA, the CDR3 is TGCGCCAGCAGCTTGTCGGGCGGGAGGTCCTCCTACGAGCAGTACTTC. The variable domain in full, with the rest retrieved from reference TRBV5-1 and TRBJ2-7, is KAGVTQTPRYLIKTRGQQVTLSCSPISGHRSVSWYQQTPGQGLQFLFEYFSETQRNKGNFPGRFSGRQFSNSRSEMNVSTLELGDSALYLCASSLSGGRSSYEQYFGPGTRLTVT.

This clonotype was observed many times. The J gene is TRBJ1-1, the V gene TRBV19, with 10 bases identical to TRBD1. Germline CDR1 is LNHDA and CDR2 is SQIVND (reference sequence). CDR3 length: 13 amino acids. With 9 bases clipped from V and 1 base from J, the junction kept 2 bases outside the gene matches. As DNA, the CDR3 is TGTGCCAGCCGGGACAGGGGGAACACTGAAGCTTTCTTT. This gives the protein CASRDRGNTEAFF. Looking up the rest from reference TRBV19 and TRBJ1-1 gives the full variable domain: DGGITQSPKYLFRKEGQNVTLSCEQNLNHDAMYWYRQDPGQGLRLIYYSQIVNDFQKGDIAEGYSVSREKKESFPLTVTSAQKNPTAFYLCASRDRGNTEAFFGQGTRLTVV.

This clonotype was observed a few times. The chain has TRBV7-6 and TRBJ2-7; weak D call: TRBD1 (8 bases). Germline-derived CDR1 and CDR2 are SGHVS and FNYEAQ. This CDR3 region has 14 residues. With 2 bases removed from V and 6 bases from J, the gap between germline ends came to 14 bases. CDR3 amino acids: CASSLRTGGGEQYF. The DNA for the CDR3 is TGTGCCAGCAGCTTAAGAACAGGGGGGGGCGAGCAGTACTTC.

In this sample, this clonotype turned up a few times. The CDR3 DNA follows: TGTGCCACCTCGGGACAGGCGGCCGAAGCTTTCTTT. Its protein product is CATSGQAAEAFF. V usage is TRBV2 and J usage is TRBJ1-1; TRBD1 agrees at 8 bases. The V gene's germline CDR1 is SNHLY and CDR2 FYNNEI. Losses at the gene ends were 10 bases for V and 8 bases for J; bases not matched to a gene: 9. The CDR3 is made up of 12 amino acids.

Many counts were recorded for this clonotype. The chain joins TRBV14 to TRBJ1-2, with D unresolved. Germline V lookup: CDR1 SGHDN, CDR2 FVKESK. This CDR3 comprises 14 residues. The germline V and J ends were trimmed by 0 bases and 2 bases, with 7 bases remaining between them. In DNA form, the CDR3 reads TGTGCCAGCAGCCAAGATAAGCAGAACTATGGCTACACCTTC. As protein: CASSQDKQNYGYTF.

Turning to this clonotype: Being one base from a much bigger clone, this may be a read error. This chain connects TRBV7-8 to TRBJ1-5; D uncertain. Germline V gives CDR1 SGHVS, CDR2 FQNEAQ. The CDR3 sequence is 15 residues long. The CDR3 reads CDSSLASGGYQPQHF. The CDR3 DNA follows: TGTGACAGCAGTCTAGCATCAGGAGGGTATCAGCCCCAGCATTTT.